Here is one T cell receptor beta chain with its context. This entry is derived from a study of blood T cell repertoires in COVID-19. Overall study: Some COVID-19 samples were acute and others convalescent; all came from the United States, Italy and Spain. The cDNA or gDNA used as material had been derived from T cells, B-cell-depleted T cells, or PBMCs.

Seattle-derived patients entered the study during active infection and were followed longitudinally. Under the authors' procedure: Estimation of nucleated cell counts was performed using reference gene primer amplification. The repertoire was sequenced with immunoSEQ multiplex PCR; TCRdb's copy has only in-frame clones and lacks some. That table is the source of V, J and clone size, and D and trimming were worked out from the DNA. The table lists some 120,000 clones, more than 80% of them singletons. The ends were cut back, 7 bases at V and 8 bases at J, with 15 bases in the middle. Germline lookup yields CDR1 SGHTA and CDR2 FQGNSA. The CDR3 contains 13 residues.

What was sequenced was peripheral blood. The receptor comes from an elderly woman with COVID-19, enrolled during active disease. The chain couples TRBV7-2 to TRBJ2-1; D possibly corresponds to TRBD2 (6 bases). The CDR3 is CASTMWGTYEQFF. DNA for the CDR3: TGTGCCAGCACCATGTGGGGGACTTATGAGCAGTTCTTC. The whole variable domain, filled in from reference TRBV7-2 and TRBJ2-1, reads GAGVSQSPSNKVTEKGKDVELRCDPISGHTALYWYRQSLGQGLEFLIYFQGNSAPDKSGLPSDRFSAERTGGSVSTLTIQRTQQEDSAVYLCASTMWGTYEQFFGPGTRLTVL.